This passage covers 5 T cell receptor beta chains from one sample sequenced in a study of T cell responses to AZD1222 COVID-19 vaccine. Only in-frame clones appear in the TCRdb table, and some are missing; sequencing was by immunoSEQ multiplex PCR. The table lists 200,000 to 300,000 clones, approximately 93% of them singletons, with 0.5% to 0.65% in the top ten. The sample consisted of peripheral blood, taken on day 0 of AZD1222 vaccination. Source of these receptors: an adult in good health.

The count of this clone is one. This chain links TRBV27 with TRBJ2-7; unclear D gene. Germline CDR1 is MNHEY and CDR2 is SMNVEV (reference sequence). V shed 0 bases and J shed 6 bases, with 12 bases lying between them. CDR3 length: 14 residues. The CDR3 sequence is CASSLSRLLAEQYF. The CDR3 coding sequence is TGTGCCAGCAGTTTATCACGGTTGCTGGCCGAGCAGTACTTC.

The V gene is TRBV2, the J gene TRBJ2-7, with D possibly matching TRBD2 (5 bases). The CDR3 runs to 15 residues. V shed 7 bases and J shed 3 bases, with 19 bases lying between them. Germline V lookup: CDR1 SNHLY, CDR2 FYNNEI. CDR3 residues: CASTGKTDEGYEQYF. The CDR3 bases are TGTGCCAGCACAGGAAAAACGGACGAGGGCTACGAGCAGTACTTC.

The J gene is TRBJ2-3, the V gene TRBV11-2; D uncertain. Germline CDR1 SGHAT, CDR2 FQNNGV. There are 14 residues in the CDR3. The V and J ends lost 6 bases and 1 base respectively, with 11 bases between them. This chain's CDR3 is CASSSIWGTDTQYF. Written as DNA, the CDR3 is TGTGCCAGCAGTTCGATCTGGGGCACAGATACGCAGTATTTT.

The chain is built from TRBV11-1 and TRBJ2-2; a possible D gene is TRBD2 (5 bases). V lost 4 bases to trimming and J lost 3 bases, with 9 bases between them. There are 14 residues in the CDR3. Germline V gene lookup returns CDR1 SGHAT and CDR2 FQDESV (reference sequence). CDR3 in amino acids: CASSSSLDTGELFF. The CDR3 coding sequence is TGTGCCAGCAGCTCTAGCCTAGACACCGGGGAGCTGTTTTTT.

The chain employs TRBV4-3 and TRBJ1-1; D gene unclear. This CDR3 has 13 amino acids. Germline-derived CDR1 and CDR2 are LGHNA and YSLEER. The V gene lost 3 bases and the J gene lost 2 bases, with 7 bases spanning the gap. The CDR3 sequence: CASSHAANTEAFF. Written as DNA, the CDR3 is TGCGCCAGCAGCCACGCCGCAAACACTGAAGCTTTCTTT.